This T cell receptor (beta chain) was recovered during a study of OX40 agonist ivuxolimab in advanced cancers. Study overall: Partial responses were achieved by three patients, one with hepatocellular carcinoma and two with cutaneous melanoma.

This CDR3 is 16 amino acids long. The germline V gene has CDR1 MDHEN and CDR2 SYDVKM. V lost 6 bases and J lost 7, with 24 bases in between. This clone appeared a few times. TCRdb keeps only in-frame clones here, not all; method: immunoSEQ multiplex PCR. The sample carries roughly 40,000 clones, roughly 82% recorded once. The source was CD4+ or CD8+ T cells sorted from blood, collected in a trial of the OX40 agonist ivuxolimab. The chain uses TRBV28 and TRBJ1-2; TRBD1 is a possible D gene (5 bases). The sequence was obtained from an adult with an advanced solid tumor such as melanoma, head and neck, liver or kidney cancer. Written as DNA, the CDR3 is TGTGCCAGCAGAGACAGATACCCCAGGGAAGTCGGTGGCTACACCTTC. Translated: CASRDRYPREVGGYTF.